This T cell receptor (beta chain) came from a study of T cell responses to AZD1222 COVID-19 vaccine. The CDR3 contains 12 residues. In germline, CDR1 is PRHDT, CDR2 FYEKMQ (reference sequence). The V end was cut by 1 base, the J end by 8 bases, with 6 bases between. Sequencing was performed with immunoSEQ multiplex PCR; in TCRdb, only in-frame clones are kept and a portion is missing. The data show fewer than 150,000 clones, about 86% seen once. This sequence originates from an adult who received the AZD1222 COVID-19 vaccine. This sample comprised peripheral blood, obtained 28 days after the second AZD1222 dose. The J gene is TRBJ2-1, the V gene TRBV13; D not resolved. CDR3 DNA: TGTGCCAGCAGCTTAGCTGGCCATGAGCAGTTCTTC. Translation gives CASSLAGHEQFF.